Following are 30 T cell receptor beta chains from one sample sequenced in a study of cytomegalovirus exposure and HLA in healthy donors. The PCR contained 60 Vbeta and 13 Jbeta primers. Repertoires were generated with immunoSEQ multiplex PCR, while TCRdb's copy carries only in-frame clones and drops some. The table records about 150,000 clones, approximately 78% of them present only once. The sample taken for sequencing was PBMCs. Source of these receptors: a woman aged 35 to 49 in good health and CMV-seronegative.

The chain's CDR3 is CASSLGGGEGKLFF. CDR3 bases: TGTGCCAGCAGCTTAGGAGGCGGCGAGGGAAAACTGTTTTTT. The chain joins TRBV7-2 to TRBJ1-4; D not certain. Germline V lookup: CDR1 SGHTA, CDR2 FQGNSA. The CDR3 consists of 14 residues. V dropped 1 base and J dropped 10 bases, with 13 bases sitting between them.

The chain combines TRBV6-5 with TRBJ1-4, with 7 bases aligning to TRBD1. CDR1 is MNHEY and CDR2 is SVGAGI in the germline V gene. Trimming removed 6 bases from V and 4 bases from J; junction bases left unmatched: 5. The length of the CDR3 is 14 residues. The CDR3 region has the DNA TGTGCCAGCAGCCTCGGACAGGATAATGAAAAACTGTTTTTT. The encoded protein is CASSLGQDNEKLFF.

The rearrangement uses TRBV5-1 and TRBJ1-5; no firm D call. Germline-derived CDR1 and CDR2 are SGHRS and YFSETQ. CDR3 size: 15 residues. Trimming removed 0 bases at V and 0 bases at J, with 7 bases between. CDR3 DNA sequence: TGCGCCAGCAGCTTGGGCGTTTATAGCAATCAGCCCCAGCATTTT. Protein sequence: CASSLGVYSNQPQHF. The entire variable domain, with the rest obtained from reference TRBV5-1 and TRBJ1-5, is as follows: KAGVTQTPRYLIKTRGQQVTLSCSPISGHRSVSWYQQTPGQGLQFLFEYFSETQRNKGNFPGRFSGRQFSNSRSEMNVSTLELGDSALYLCASSLGVYSNQPQHFGDGTRLSIL.

The V call is TRBV19, the J call TRBJ2-7, with D possibly TRBD2 on 7 matching bases. V lost 7 bases and J lost 4, with 17 bases in between. Germline-derived CDR1 and CDR2 are LNHDA and SQIVND (reference sequence). The CDR3 is 14 residues long. CDR3 sequence reads: CASKDWGGSYEQYF. CDR3 DNA: TGTGCCAGTAAGGATTGGGGGGGCTCGTACGAGCAGTACTTC.

V is TRBV4-1 and J is TRBJ1-2, with TRBD1 matching 8 bases. Germline values: CDR1 MGHRA, CDR2 YSYEKL. J lost 3 bases, V lost 4 bases, and 7 bases had no gene match. This CDR3 spans 15 amino acids. This CDR3 reads CASSPSAGGDYGYTF. CDR3 sequence (DNA): TGCGCCAGCAGCCCATCCGCAGGGGGCGACTATGGCTACACCTTC.

This sequence joins TRBV27 and TRBJ1-2; D remains ambiguous. The CDR3 contains 13 residues. The ends were cut back, 2 bases at V and 8 bases at J, with 12 bases in the middle. Germline CDR1 MNHEY, CDR2 SMNVEV (reference sequence). CDR3 residues: CASSLISAGGYTF. Here the CDR3 DNA reads TGTGCCAGCAGTTTAATTTCGGCAGGAGGCTACACCTTC.

This sequence joins TRBV5-5 and TRBJ1-1; possible D gene TRBD1, 6 bases. Trimming pared 3 bases from V and 5 bases from J, leaving 14 bases between. Germline CDR1 reads SGHKS; CDR2 reads YYEKEE (reference sequence). The CDR3 runs 14 residues. CDR3 residues: CASSYPQGRTEAFF. The CDR3 DNA reads as TGTGCCAGCAGCTACCCACAGGGACGAACTGAAGCTTTCTTT.

The CDR3 region is CASSPGGWAFF. The DNA of the CDR3 is TGTGCCAGCAGCCCCGGCGGGTGGGCTTTCTTT. This sequence joins TRBV7-9 and TRBJ1-1; unclear D gene. With 5 bases removed from V and 11 bases from J, the gap between germline ends came to 12 bases. The CDR3 loop spans 11 amino acids. Germline V gene sequence: CDR1 SEHNR, CDR2 FQNEAQ (reference sequence).

This sequence joins TRBV6-5 and TRBJ2-3; a weak D match, TRBD2 (6 bases). The CDR3 length is 16 residues. Deletions cut 0 bases from V and 2 bases from J, with 12 bases between. Germline-derived CDR1 and CDR2 are MNHEY and SVGAGI. The CDR3 is CASSYSPAGYTDTQYF. DNA for the CDR3: TGTGCCAGCAGTTACTCGCCCGCGGGGTACACAGATACGCAGTATTTT.

The CDR3 DNA reads as TGTGCCAGCAGCGTAAGACAGGGTCGGGACACTGAAGCTTTCTTT. Its translation is CASSVRQGRDTEAFF. The chain carries TRBV7-9 and TRBJ1-1; 7 nucleotides match TRBD1. This CDR3 is 15 amino acids long. CDR1 SEHNR and CDR2 FQNEAQ come from the germline V gene (reference sequence). V dropped 5 bases and J dropped 3; count of bases not matched to a gene: 9.

This chain uses TRBV5-8 with TRBJ2-3, with 9 bases aligning to TRBD2. J lost 5 bases, V lost 0 bases, and 7 bases had no gene match. CDR3 length: 16 amino acids. Germline V lookup: CDR1 SGHTS, CDR2 YDEGEE. CDR3: CASSLGSGGREDTQYF. As DNA, the CDR3 is TGTGCCAGCAGCTTGGGTAGCGGGGGCCGGGAAGATACGCAGTATTTT.

The sample holds a few counts of this clone. This rearrangement joins TRBV6-1 to TRBJ1-2; no clear D. V was clipped by 4 bases and J by 0 bases, with 21 bases between them. The CDR3 sequence is 18 residues long. CDR1 and CDR2 from the germline V gene are MNHNS and SASEGT. CDR3 DNA sequence: TGTGCCAGCAGTGGGAGGCCCCCTTCCAGTTCGCCTAACTATGGCTACACCTTC. Its translation is CASSGRPPSSSPNYGYTF.

The rearrangement joins TRBV28 to TRBJ1-2; D is ambiguous. Germline V gene sequence: CDR1 MDHEN, CDR2 SYDVKM. CDR3 size: 14 residues. V was shortened by 3 bases and J by 5 bases, with 13 bases between the two germline ends. The CDR3 is CASSFPGSLYGYTF. The DNA for the CDR3 is TGTGCCAGCAGTTTCCCCGGGTCTTTATATGGCTACACCTTC.

The rearrangement uses TRBV27 and TRBJ2-3, with 9 bases that match TRBD1. The CDR3 runs to 16 residues. After removal of 4 bases from V and 8 bases from J, the junction contained 13 bases not matched to a gene. Germline CDR1 reads MNHEY; CDR2 reads SMNVEV (reference sequence). The CDR3 loop reads CASSYFPGQGQRTQYF. DNA for the CDR3: TGTGCCAGCAGTTATTTCCCGGGACAGGGACAACGTACGCAGTATTTT.

The chain carries TRBV14 and TRBJ1-1; D call uncertain. The V gene lost 2 bases and the J gene lost 0 bases, with 13 bases spanning the gap. CDR1 and CDR2 (germline): SGHDN, FVKESK. The CDR3 sequence is 16 residues long. The CDR3 region is CASSQNAAGMNTEAFF. CDR3 in DNA: TGTGCCAGCAGCCAAAATGCTGCGGGCATGAACACTGAAGCTTTCTTT.

This clone has a handful of counts. The rearrangement links TRBV18 to TRBJ2-3, with 7 bases matching TRBD2. The V and J ends lost 10 bases and 3 bases, in that order; junction bases with no gene match: 1. The CDR3 runs 11 residues. Per germline, CDR1 KGHSH and CDR2 LQKENI. DNA of the CDR3: TGTGCCACCGGGGGGACAGATACGCAGTATTTT. It is translated as CATGGTDTQYF.

This clone was detected only a few times. The rearrangement joins TRBV6-1 to TRBJ1-1, with TRBD1 matching 9 bases. The CDR3 spans 14 residues. V lost 6 bases to trimming and J lost 0 bases; unmatched junction nucleotides: 2. Per the germline V gene, CDR1 is MNHNS and CDR2 is SASEGT. The chain's CDR3 is CASSHRGLNTEAFF. The CDR3 DNA reads as TGTGCCAGCAGCCACAGGGGGCTGAACACTGAAGCTTTCTTT.

The chain couples TRBV2 to TRBJ1-2; D is perhaps TRBD1 (6 bases). The CDR3 loop spans 12 amino acids. The germline CDR1 and CDR2 sequences are SNHLY and FYNNEI. Trimming removed 3 bases from V and 13 bases from J, with 15 bases in between. DNA for the CDR3: TGTGCCAGCAGTGAGGAAAGGGGGATGGGCACCTTC. It is translated as CASSEERGMGTF.

This clone was seen once. The chain links TRBV29-1 to TRBJ2-1, with D tentatively TRBD2 (6 bases). The CDR3 runs 13 residues. V was cut by 7 bases and J by 0 bases, with 10 bases left in between. CDR1 and CDR2 (germline): SQVTM, ANQGSEA. The CDR3 DNA reads as TGCAGCGCTACCGGGAGCTCCTACAATGAGCAGTTCTTC. The encoded protein is CSATGSSYNEQFF.

This clone counts as medium-sized. The CDR3 here is CASSPDTEAFF. The CDR3 DNA sequence: TGTGCCAGCAGTCCGGACACTGAAGCTTTCTTT. The J gene is TRBJ1-1, the V gene TRBV28; D remains unclear. Germline CDR1 and CDR2: MDHEN and SYDVKM. This CDR3 has 11 residues. Trimming shortened V by 5 bases and J by 3 bases, and 4 bases separated the two germline ends.

The chain combines TRBV5-1 with TRBJ1-1; 7 bases match TRBD1. With V trimmed by 5 bases and J by 5 bases, 9 bases remained unmatched. Germline loops: CDR1 SGHRS, CDR2 YFSETQ. CDR3 length equals 14 residues. The CDR3 DNA sequence: TGCGCCAGCAGTTTAGACAGGGCGGGGACTGAAGCTTTCTTT. Translated, it gives CASSLDRAGTEAFF.

Concerning this clone: The DNA is left out, because the CDR3 cannot be placed on it with certainty; the CDR3 is given as TCRdb lists it. The chain joins TRBV6-5 to TRBJ1-2; the table names TRBD1, a call not compared with the DNA. Germline V gives CDR1 MNHEY, CDR2 SVGAGI. The CDR3 sequence runs 13 residues, both termini included. This CDR3 reads CASSSSGQFGYTF.

The rearrangement links TRBV10-1 to TRBJ2-3; 7 nucleotides match TRBD1. The ends lost 6 bases at V and 2 bases at J; junction bases unmatched: 5. The V gene's germline CDR1 is WNHNN and CDR2 SYGVQD (reference sequence). The CDR3 runs 14 residues. CDR3 loop: CASSRQGITDTQYF. In DNA form, the CDR3 reads TGCGCCAGCAGCCGACAGGGAATCACAGATACGCAGTATTTT.

This clone is a singleton in its sample. CDR3 sequence: CATSRLIAGGDNKQYF. Written as DNA, the CDR3 is TGTGCCACCAGCAGACTAATAGCGGGGGGGGACAATAAGCAGTATTTT. The chain carries TRBV15 and TRBJ2-3; 11 bases align to TRBD2. Trimming removed 2 bases from V and 11 bases from J; junction bases left unmatched: 12. Germline V CDR1 and CDR2: LNHNV, YYDKDF (reference sequence). The CDR3 is 16 residues long. Together with reference TRBV15 and TRBJ2-3, the CDR3 gives the full variable domain: DAMVIQNPRYQVTQFGKPVTLSCSQTLNHNVMYWYQQKSSQAPKLLFHYYDKDFNNEADTPDNFQSRRPNTSFCFLDIRSPGLGDTAMYLCATSRLIAGGDNKQYFGPGTRLTVL.

The table lists this clone with a count of one. The chain couples TRBV27 to TRBJ2-3; the D is unclear. Trimming took off 3 bases at V and 4 bases at J, with 11 bases between the two ends. Germline CDR1 and CDR2: MNHEY and SMNVEV (reference sequence). There are 14 residues in the CDR3. The CDR3 region has the DNA TGTGCCAGCAGTTTCTTCATACAGTCAGATACGCAGTATTTT. Translation: CASSFFIQSDTQYF.

The chain has TRBV5-5 and TRBJ1-3, with D possibly being TRBD1 (5 bases). V was clipped by 9 bases and J by 5 bases, with 18 bases between them. The CDR3 is 14 amino acids. In germline, CDR1 is SGHKS, CDR2 YYEKEE (reference sequence). The CDR3 DNA is TGTGCCACCTCCCTCATCGACAGTCGAAACACCATATATTTT. Protein: CATSLIDSRNTIYF.

This chain links TRBV28 with TRBJ2-3; 13 nucleotides line up with TRBD2. Germline V gene data show CDR1 as MDHEN and CDR2 as SYDVKM. CDR3 length: 17 residues. The V and J ends lost 4 bases and 2 bases, in that order; junction bases with no gene match: 6. The DNA of the CDR3 is TGTGCCAGCAGTTCTACGGGACTAGCGGGGTACACAGATACGCAGTATTTT. Encoded protein: CASSSTGLAGYTDTQYF. The full variable domain, completed using reference TRBV28 and TRBJ2-3, is DVKVTQSSRYLVKRTGEKVFLECVQDMDHENMFWYRQDPGLGLRLIYFSYDVKMKEKGDIPEGYSVSREKKERFSLILESASTNQTSMYLCASSSTGLAGYTDTQYFGPGTRLTVL.

This chain uses TRBV5-1 with TRBJ1-5; the match to TRBD1 covers 8 bases. Germline assignment: CDR1 SGHRS and CDR2 YFSETQ. This CDR3 is built from 17 residues. V was clipped by 0 bases and J by 5 bases; unmatched bases: 10. DNA of the CDR3: TGCGCCAGCAGCTTGGATTCCCCACAGGGGGTTTATCAGCCCCAGCATTTT. Its protein is CASSLDSPQGVYQPQHF.

The chain carries TRBV19 and TRBJ2-7; D is perhaps TRBD2 (6 bases). Germline V gene sequence: CDR1 LNHDA, CDR2 SQIVND (reference sequence). The CDR3 loop spans 13 amino acids. V was pared by 4 bases and J by 0 bases, with 7 bases between. CDR3 in DNA: TGTGCCAGTAGTAGCGGGATCTCCTACGAGCAGTACTTC. It is translated as CASSSGISYEQYF. The whole variable domain, remainder taken from reference TRBV19 and TRBJ2-7, is DGGITQSPKYLFRKEGQNVTLSCEQNLNHDAMYWYRQDPGQGLRLIYYSQIVNDFQKGDIAEGYSVSREKKESFPLTVTSAQKNPTAFYLCASSSGISYEQYFGPGTRLTVT.

The V call is TRBV28, the J call TRBJ2-3; D not resolved. CDR1 MDHEN and CDR2 SYDVKM come from the germline V gene. With 4 bases removed from V and 1 base from J, the gap between germline ends came to 9 bases. The CDR3 sequence is 14 residues long. CDR3 DNA sequence: TGTGCCAGCAGTTCAGAGCAGGGCACAGATACGCAGTATTTT. Its translation: CASSSEQGTDTQYF.